Listed here is a single T cell receptor beta chain. What it binds is not known. Criteria for exclusion of patients were uncontrolled infection, other autoimmune disease, pregnancy or lactation. The CDR3 is made up of 15 amino acids. The germline V gene encodes CDR1 SGHTA and CDR2 FQGNSA. After removal of 1 base from V and 4 bases from J, the junction contained 3 bases not matched to a gene. The CDR3 regions of TCR beta were amplified from RNA transcripts. First-round RT-PCR with HTBI primers amplified the TCR CDR3 region. TCRdb reprocessed the multiplex PCR reads via MiXCR and lists one record per CDR3 protein. The sample shows roughly 500,000 distinct CDR3 sequences, around 22% of them seen only once. The record originates from a study of T cells in Graves' hyperthyroidism and ophthalmopathy. As for the study in general: Sampling of peripheral blood happened at initial diagnosis, prior to any treatment.

Study-level results: By a 13 V-J model, ophthalmopathy was set apart from stable hyperthyroidism. Most clonotypes expanded in the thyroid (above 0.001) were also present in blood.

The sample taken for sequencing was blood. This sequence originates from a woman under 40 with Graves' ophthalmopathy. The chain combines TRBV7-2 with TRBJ2-5, with 10 bases that match TRBD2. CDR3 nucleotide sequence: TGTGCCAGCAGCTTAGGTTCTAGCGGGAGAGAGACCCAGTACTTC. It yields the protein CASSLGSSGRETQYF.